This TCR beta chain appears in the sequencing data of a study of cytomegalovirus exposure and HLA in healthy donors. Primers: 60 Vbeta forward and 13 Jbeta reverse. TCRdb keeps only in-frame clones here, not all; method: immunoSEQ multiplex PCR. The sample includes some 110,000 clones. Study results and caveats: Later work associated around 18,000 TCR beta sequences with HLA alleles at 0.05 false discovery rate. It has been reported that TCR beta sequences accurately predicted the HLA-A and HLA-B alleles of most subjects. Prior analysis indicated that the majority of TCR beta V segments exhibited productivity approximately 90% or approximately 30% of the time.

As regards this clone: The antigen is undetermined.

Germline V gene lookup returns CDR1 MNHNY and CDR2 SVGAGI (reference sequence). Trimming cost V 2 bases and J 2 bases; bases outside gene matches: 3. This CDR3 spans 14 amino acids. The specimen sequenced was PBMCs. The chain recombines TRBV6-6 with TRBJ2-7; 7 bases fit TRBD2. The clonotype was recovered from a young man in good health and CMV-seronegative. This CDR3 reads CASSYGGVTYEQYF. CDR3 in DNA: TGTGCCAGCAGTTACGGGGGGGTCACCTACGAGCAGTACTTC.